The source of this TCR beta chain is a study of cytomegalovirus exposure and HLA in healthy donors. Study-level information: The roughly 110 validation repertoires matched the 600 to 700 first-cohort repertoires in platform, a later analysis reported. General observations from the study: In a later analysis, first-cohort TCR clusters were found to tend to co-occur in the 130 or so validation repertoires. A few of the chains that were CMV-associated were confirmed in vitro to be specific for CMV antigens.

Assay used: immunoSEQ multiplex PCR; TCRdb lists only in-frame clones, some missing. Among 250,000 to 350,000 clones listed, about 85% were seen once. Germline CDR1 KGHSH, CDR2 LQKENI. The CDR3 length is 14 residues. The ends were cut back, 2 bases at V and 6 bases at J, with 12 bases in the middle. A word on this clone: As yet, its antigen is unknown.

The TCR sequence derives from a woman between 25 and 40 years old in good health and CMV-seropositive. The V call is TRBV18, the J call TRBJ2-3, with D perhaps given as TRBD1 or TRBD2 (5 bases each). Sequenced input: PBMCs. The CDR3 DNA sequence: TGTGCCAGCTCACCATCCGGGGCGCCCGATACGCAGTATTTT. Encoded protein: CASSPSGAPDTQYF.